These T cell receptor beta chains were read from a single sample in a study of T cell changes during pregnancy in multiple sclerosis. The table came from immunoSEQ multiplex PCR; TCRdb's copy has only in-frame clones and leaves some out. The sample includes approximately 70,000 clones, 91% seen only once; the top ten take roughly 0.7%. This specimen consisted of peripheral blood, obtained in the third trimester of pregnancy. The receptors stem from a female donor in good health, enrolled as a control in a pregnancy study. Each CDR3 is given with its conserved first and last residue. The D gene is left open where the match is weak. Rows give clone size only sometimes, using once, few, many, or a class for an expanded clone.

CDR3: CASGGQGIDEQYF
DNA: TGTGCCTCGGGGGGTCAGGGGATCGACGAGCAGTACTTC
J: TRBJ2-7
size: .
D: .
V: TRBV2

CDR3: CASTEGTVYRGGNQPQHF
DNA: TGTGCCAGCACAGAAGGGACAGTCTACCGCGGGGGCAATCAGCCCCAGCATTTT
J: TRBJ1-5
size: .
D: TRBD1
V: TRBV28

CDR3: CASANRLNTEAFF
DNA: TGTGCTAGTGCTAACAGGTTAAACACTGAAGCTTTCTTT
J: TRBJ1-1
size: .
D: .
V: TRBV12-5

CDR3: CASSLDGYGYTF
DNA: TGCGCCAGCAGCTTGGACGGTTATGGCTACACCTTC
J: TRBJ1-2
size: .
D: .
V: TRBV5-1

CDR3: CASTKGLGGVNTEAFF
DNA: TGTGCCAGTACCAAAGGGTTGGGGGGGGTGAACACTGAAGCTTTCTTT
J: TRBJ1-1
size: once
D: .
V: TRBV19

CDR3: CASSRLGTGGRNTEAFF
DNA: TGTGCCAGCAGTCGCTTAGGGACAGGGGGTCGGAACACTGAAGCTTTCTTT
J: TRBJ1-1
size: .
D: TRBD1
V: TRBV27

CDR3: CASSLSIGGFNGYTF
DNA: TGTGCCAGCAGTTTATCGATTGGAGGGTTCAATGGCTACACCTTC
J: TRBJ1-2
size: once
D: .
V: TRBV27

CDR3: CASSSYRGSAYNEQFF
DNA: TGTGCCAGCAGCTCTTACAGGGGGTCGGCCTACAATGAGCAGTTCTTC
J: TRBJ2-1
size: .
D: TRBD1
V: TRBV11-2

CDR3: CASSLIAGELSQTQYF
DNA: TGTGCCAGCAGTTTAATAGCGGGAGAGCTGAGCCAGACCCAGTACTTC
J: TRBJ2-5
size: .
D: TRBD2
V: TRBV28

CDR3: CASSSAGTSGANVLTF
DNA: TGCGCCAGCAGCTCCGCCGGGACATCTGGGGCCAACGTCCTGACTTTC
J: TRBJ2-6
size: .
D: .
V: TRBV5-1

CDR3: CASSLWTEGYTF
DNA: TGTGCCAGCAGCCTCTGGACAGAAGGCTACACCTTC
J: TRBJ1-2
size: .
D: .
V: TRBV7-9

CDR3: CASSYNPRATEAFF
DNA: TGCGCCAGCAGCTATAACCCCAGGGCCACTGAAGCTTTCTTT
J: TRBJ1-1
size: .
D: .
V: TRBV5-1

CDR3: CASSLGRQTEAFF
DNA: TGTGCCAGCAGCTTAGGGAGACAGACCGAAGCTTTCTTT
J: TRBJ1-1
size: .
D: .
V: TRBV7-6

CDR3: CASSFQTGSAYEQYF
DNA: TGCGCCAGCAGCTTCCAGACAGGATCAGCCTACGAGCAGTACTTC
J: TRBJ2-7
size: .
D: .
V: TRBV5-1